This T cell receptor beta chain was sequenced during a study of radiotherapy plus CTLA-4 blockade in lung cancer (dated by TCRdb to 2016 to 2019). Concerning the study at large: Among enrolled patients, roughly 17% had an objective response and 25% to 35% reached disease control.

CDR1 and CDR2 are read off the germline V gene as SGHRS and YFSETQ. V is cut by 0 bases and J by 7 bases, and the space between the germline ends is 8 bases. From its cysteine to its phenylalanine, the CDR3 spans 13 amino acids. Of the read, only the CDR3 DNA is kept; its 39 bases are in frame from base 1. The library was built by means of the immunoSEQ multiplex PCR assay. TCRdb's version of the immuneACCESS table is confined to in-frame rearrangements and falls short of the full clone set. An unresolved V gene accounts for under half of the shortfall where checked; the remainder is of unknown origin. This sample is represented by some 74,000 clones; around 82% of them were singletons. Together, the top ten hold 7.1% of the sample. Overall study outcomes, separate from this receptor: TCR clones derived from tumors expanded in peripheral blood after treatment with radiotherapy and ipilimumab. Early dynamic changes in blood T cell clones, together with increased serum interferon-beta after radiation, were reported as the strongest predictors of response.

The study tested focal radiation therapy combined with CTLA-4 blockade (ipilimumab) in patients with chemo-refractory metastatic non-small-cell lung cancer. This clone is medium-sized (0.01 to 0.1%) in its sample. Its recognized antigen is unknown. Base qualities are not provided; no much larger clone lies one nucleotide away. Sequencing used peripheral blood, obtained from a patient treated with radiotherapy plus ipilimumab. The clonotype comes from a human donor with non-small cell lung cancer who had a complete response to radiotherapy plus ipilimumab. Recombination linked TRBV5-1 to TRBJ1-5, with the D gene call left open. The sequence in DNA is TGCGCCAGCAGCTTGGGAACAGAACAGCCCCAGCATTTT. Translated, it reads CASSLGTEQPQHF.